This passage covers 3 T cell receptor beta chains from one sample sequenced in a study of cytomegalovirus exposure and HLA in healthy donors. Only in-frame clones appear in the TCRdb table, and some are missing; sequencing was by immunoSEQ multiplex PCR. The profile shows some 140,000 clones, approximately 90% of them singletons. The specimen sequenced was PBMCs. The receptors shown here come from a young woman in good health and CMV-seropositive.

V and J are TRBV5-1 and TRBJ1-2; a possible D gene is TRBD1 (6 bases). Trimming took off 2 bases at V and 4 bases at J, with 12 bases between the two ends. Germline V CDR1 and CDR2: SGHRS, YFSETQ. The CDR3 contains 14 residues. DNA of the CDR3: TGCGCCAGCAGCTTCCCAGGGGAGGGCTATGGCTACACCTTC. This sequence encodes CASSFPGEGYGYTF.

The rearrangement joins TRBV2 to TRBJ1-2; the D gene is possibly TRBD1 (6 bases). Per germline, CDR1 SNHLY and CDR2 FYNNEI. Trimming shortened V by 1 base and J by 8 bases, and 11 bases separated the two germline ends. The CDR3 covers 13 residues. Here the CDR3 DNA reads TGTGCCAGCAGTGAAGACAGGGTAGGCGGCTACACCTTC. Translating gives CASSEDRVGGYTF.

The chain carries TRBV9 and TRBJ2-3; D might be TRBD1 (5 bases). This CDR3 is 17 amino acids long. Per germline, CDR1 SGDLS and CDR2 YYNGEE. V gave up 0 bases and J gave up 1 base, with 15 bases separating them. CDR3 sequence reads: CASSVAPDSFGTDTQYF. In DNA, the CDR3 is TGTGCCAGCAGCGTAGCTCCCGACAGTTTTGGCACAGATACGCAGTATTTT. Drawing the rest from reference TRBV9 and TRBJ2-3, the complete variable domain is DSGVTQTPKHLITATGQRVTLRCSPRSGDLSVYWYQQSLDQGLQFLIQYYNGEERAKGNILERFSAQQFPDLHSELNLSSLELGDSALYFCASSVAPDSFGTDTQYFGPGTRLTVL.